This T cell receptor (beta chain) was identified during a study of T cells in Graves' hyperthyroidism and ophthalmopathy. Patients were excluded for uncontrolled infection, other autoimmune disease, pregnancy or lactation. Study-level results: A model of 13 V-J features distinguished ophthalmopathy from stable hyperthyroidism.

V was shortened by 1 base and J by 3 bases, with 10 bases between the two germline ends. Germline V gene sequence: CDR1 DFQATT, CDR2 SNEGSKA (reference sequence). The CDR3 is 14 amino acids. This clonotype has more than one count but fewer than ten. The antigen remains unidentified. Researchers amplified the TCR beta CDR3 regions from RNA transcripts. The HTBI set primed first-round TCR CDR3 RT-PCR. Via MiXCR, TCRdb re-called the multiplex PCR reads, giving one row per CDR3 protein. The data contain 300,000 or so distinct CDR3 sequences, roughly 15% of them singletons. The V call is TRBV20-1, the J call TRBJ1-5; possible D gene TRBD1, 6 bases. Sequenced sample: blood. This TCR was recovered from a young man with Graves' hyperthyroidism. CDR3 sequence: CSARVRGPNQPQHF. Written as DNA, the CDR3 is TGCAGTGCTAGAGTCAGGGGCCCCAATCAGCCCCAGCATTTT.